The rows below give T cell receptor beta chains drawn from one sample of a study of OX40 agonist ivuxolimab in advanced cancers. Data came from immunoSEQ multiplex PCR; TCRdb stores just in-frame clones and leaves some out. The sample carries 70,000 to 90,000 clones, roughly nine tenths recorded once. Source: CD4+ or CD8+ T cells sorted from blood, taken in a trial of the OX40 agonist ivuxolimab. The receptors here all came from an adult with an advanced solid tumor such as melanoma, head and neck, liver or kidney cancer. The CDR3 runs from the conserved cysteine through the conserved F or W. Fields, in order: J gene, V gene, CDR3 protein.

TRBJ2-5 | TRBV7-3 | CASSPSAGDQETQYF
TRBJ2-2 | TRBV2 | CASRGSGPGELFF
TRBJ1-6 | TRBV6-1 | CASRISKGYNSPLHF
TRBJ2-3 | TRBV7-2 | CASSHPEQGVDTQYF
TRBJ1-3 | TRBV6-1 | CASSSRQVQGNTIYF
TRBJ2-3 | TRBV5-1 | CASSRTGAADTQYF
TRBJ1-1 | TRBV6-4 | CASSAREETEAFF
TRBJ2-3 | TRBV5-8 | CASSWEQTTDTQYF
TRBJ2-3 | TRBV7-2 | CASSVGRGRSTDTQYF
TRBJ2-3 | TRBV6-5 | CASSYSQVLVDTQYF
TRBJ2-5 | TRBV9 | CASSVDSSGTGTQYF
TRBJ2-7 | TRBV6-5 | CASSPFGQVSYEQYF
TRBJ2-7 | TRBV30 | CALVIGGFTYEQYF
TRBJ2-3 | TRBV5-4 | CASSLRNTLDADTQYF
TRBJ2-2 | TRBV7-8 | CASSPPGLNTGELFF
TRBJ1-1 | TRBV6-6 | CASSYFGQGASEAFF
TRBJ2-4 | TRBV2 | CASSPGQGMIGKNIQYF
TRBJ2-3 | TRBV4-1 | CASSQDLQGLNTQYF
TRBJ1-1 | TRBV5-6 | CASSLDRVNTEAFF
TRBJ1-1 | TRBV6-5 | CASSYSRVTEAFF
TRBJ2-7 | TRBV11-2 | CASSLWTAYEQYF
TRBJ2-5 | TRBV7-9 | CASSSRDRGGETQYF
TRBJ1-4 | TRBV30 | CAWRQGRKEKLFF
TRBJ1-2 | TRBV6-1 | CASSEMKRVDRANYGYTF
TRBJ2-7 | TRBV6-6 | CASRRPQGSYEQYF
TRBJ2-5 | TRBV27 | CASSFGQTQYF
TRBJ2-1 | TRBV5-1 | CASSLGTGAYSYNEQFF
TRBJ2-2 | TRBV6-4 | CASSDIPNTGELFF
TRBJ1-6 | TRBV7-9 | CASSFPDSPLHF
TRBJ2-7 | TRBV5-4 | CASSLGGTGTYEQYF
TRBJ1-3 | TRBV7-9 | CASSSTGGGNTIYF